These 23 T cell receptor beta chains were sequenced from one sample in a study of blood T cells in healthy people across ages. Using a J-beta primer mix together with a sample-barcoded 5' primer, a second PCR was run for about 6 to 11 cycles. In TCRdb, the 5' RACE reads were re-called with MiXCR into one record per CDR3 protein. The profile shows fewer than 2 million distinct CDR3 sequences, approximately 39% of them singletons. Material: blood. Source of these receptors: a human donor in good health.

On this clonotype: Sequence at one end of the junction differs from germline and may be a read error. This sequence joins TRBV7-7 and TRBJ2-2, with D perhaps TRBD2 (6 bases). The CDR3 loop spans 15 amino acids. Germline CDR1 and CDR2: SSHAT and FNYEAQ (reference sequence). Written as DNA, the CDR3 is TGTGCTAGCAGCCCTCAGAGTCCGGGGGTCGGGGAGCTGTTTTTT. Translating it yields CASSPQSPGVGELFF.

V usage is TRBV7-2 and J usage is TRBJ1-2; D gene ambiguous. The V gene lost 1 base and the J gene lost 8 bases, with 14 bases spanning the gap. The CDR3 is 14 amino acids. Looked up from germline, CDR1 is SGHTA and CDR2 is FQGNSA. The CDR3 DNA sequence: TGTGCCAGCAGCTTAGATGTCTTGGTCTTGGGCTACACCTTC. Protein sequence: CASSLDVLVLGYTF.

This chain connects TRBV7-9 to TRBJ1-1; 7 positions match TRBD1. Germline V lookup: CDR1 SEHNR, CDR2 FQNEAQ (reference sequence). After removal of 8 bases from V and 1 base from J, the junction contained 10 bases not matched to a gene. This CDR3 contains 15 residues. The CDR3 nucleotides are TGTGCCAGCGGCGGCTTCGGACAGGCGAACACTGAAGCTTTCTTT. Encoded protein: CASGGFGQANTEAFF. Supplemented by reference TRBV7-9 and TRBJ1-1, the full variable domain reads DTGVSQNPRHKITKRGQNVTFRCDPISEHNRLYWYRQTLGQGPEFLTYFQNEAQLEKSRLLSDRFSAERPKGSFSTLEIQRTEQGDSAMYLCASGGFGQANTEAFFGQGTRLTVV.

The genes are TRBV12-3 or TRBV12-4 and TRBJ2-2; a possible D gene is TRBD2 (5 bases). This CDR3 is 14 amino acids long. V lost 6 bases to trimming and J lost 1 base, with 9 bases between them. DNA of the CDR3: TGTGCCAGCAGACGGGATTGGAACACCGGGGAGCTGTTTTTT. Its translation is CASRRDWNTGELFF.

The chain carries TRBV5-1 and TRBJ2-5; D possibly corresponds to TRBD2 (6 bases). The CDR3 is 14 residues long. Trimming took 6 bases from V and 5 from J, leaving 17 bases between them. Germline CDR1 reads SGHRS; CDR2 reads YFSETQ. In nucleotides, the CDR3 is TGCGCCAGCACTAACCCCAGGCTAGCGGAGACCCAGTACTTC. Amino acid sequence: CASTNPRLAETQYF. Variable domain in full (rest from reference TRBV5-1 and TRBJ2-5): KAGVTQTPRYLIKTRGQQVTLSCSPISGHRSVSWYQQTPGQGLQFLFEYFSETQRNKGNFPGRFSGRQFSNSRSEMNVSTLELGDSALYLCASTNPRLAETQYFGPGTRLLVL.

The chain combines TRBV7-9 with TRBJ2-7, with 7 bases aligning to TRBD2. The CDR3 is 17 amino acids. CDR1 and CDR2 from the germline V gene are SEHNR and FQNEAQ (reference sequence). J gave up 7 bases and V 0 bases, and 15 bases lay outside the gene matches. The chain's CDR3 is CASSLAHEALGLVEQYF. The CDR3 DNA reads TGTGCCAGCAGCTTAGCACACGAGGCCCTCGGACTAGTGGAGCAGTACTTC. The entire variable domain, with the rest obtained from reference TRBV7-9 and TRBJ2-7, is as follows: DTGVSQNPRHKITKRGQNVTFRCDPISEHNRLYWYRQTLGQGPEFLTYFQNEAQLEKSRLLSDRFSAERPKGSFSTLEIQRTEQGDSAMYLCASSLAHEALGLVEQYFGPGTRLTVT.

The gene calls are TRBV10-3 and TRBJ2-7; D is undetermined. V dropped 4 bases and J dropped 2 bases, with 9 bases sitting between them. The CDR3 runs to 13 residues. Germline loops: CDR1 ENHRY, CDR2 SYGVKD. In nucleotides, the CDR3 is TGTGCCATCAGTGTTGGAGAAGCCTACGAGCAGTACTTC. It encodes CAISVGEAYEQYF.

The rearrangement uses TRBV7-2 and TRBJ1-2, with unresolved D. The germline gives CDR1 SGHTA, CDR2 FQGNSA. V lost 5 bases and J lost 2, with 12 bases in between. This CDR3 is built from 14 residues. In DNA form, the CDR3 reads TGTGCCAGCAGCGCGTTATACGGGAACTATGGCTACACCTTC. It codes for CASSALYGNYGYTF.

CDR3 DNA: TGTGCCAGCGGGGGCAGGGCCGCTAATTCACCCCTCCACTTT. This sequence encodes CASGGRAANSPLHF. The chain has TRBV2 and TRBJ1-6, with D maybe TRBD1 (6 bases). Trimming cost V 8 bases and J 6 bases, with 14 bases left between them. The length of the CDR3 is 14 residues. CDR1 and CDR2 from the germline V gene are SNHLY and FYNNEI.

CDR3 bases: TGCAGTGCTAGAGATTTCCGTGGCGGTCCGAAAGGCACAGATACGCAGTATTTT. Its protein product is CSARDFRGGPKGTDTQYF. This chain connects TRBV20-1 to TRBJ2-3; D remains unclear. The CDR3 extends over 18 amino acids. Germline loops: CDR1 DFQATT, CDR2 SNEGSKA (reference sequence). Trimming left V 0 bases short and J 1 base short, with 20 bases between.

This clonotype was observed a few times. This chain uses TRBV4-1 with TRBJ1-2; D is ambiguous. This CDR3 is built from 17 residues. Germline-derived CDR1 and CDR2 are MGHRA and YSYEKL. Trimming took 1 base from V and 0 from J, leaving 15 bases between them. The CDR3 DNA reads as TGCGCCAGCAGCCAAGGAGGACTTGCCTCCTCTAACTATGGCTACACCTTC. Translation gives CASSQGGLASSNYGYTF.

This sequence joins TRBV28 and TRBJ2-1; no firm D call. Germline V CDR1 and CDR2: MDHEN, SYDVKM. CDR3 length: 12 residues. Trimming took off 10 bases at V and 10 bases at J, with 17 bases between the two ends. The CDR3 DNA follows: TGTGCCACCCGGATGACCACCTACGAGCAGTTCTTC. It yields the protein CATRMTTYEQFF.

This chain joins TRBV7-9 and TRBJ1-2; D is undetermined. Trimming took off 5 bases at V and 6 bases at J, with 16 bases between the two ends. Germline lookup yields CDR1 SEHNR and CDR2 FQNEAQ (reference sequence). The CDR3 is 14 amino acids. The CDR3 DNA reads TGTGCCAGCAGCACTATCAGGCCGCTCGATGGCTACACCTTC. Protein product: CASSTIRPLDGYTF. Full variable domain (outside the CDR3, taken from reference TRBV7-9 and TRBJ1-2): DTGVSQNPRHKITKRGQNVTFRCDPISEHNRLYWYRQTLGQGPEFLTYFQNEAQLEKSRLLSDRFSAERPKGSFSTLEIQRTEQGDSAMYLCASSTIRPLDGYTFGSGTRLTVV.

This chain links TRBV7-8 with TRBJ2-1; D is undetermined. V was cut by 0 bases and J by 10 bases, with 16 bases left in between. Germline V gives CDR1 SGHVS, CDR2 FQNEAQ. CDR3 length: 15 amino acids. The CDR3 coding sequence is TGTGCCAGCAGCTTAGCGGGGTTAGGAGACTTGGAGCAGTTCTTC. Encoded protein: CASSLAGLGDLEQFF.

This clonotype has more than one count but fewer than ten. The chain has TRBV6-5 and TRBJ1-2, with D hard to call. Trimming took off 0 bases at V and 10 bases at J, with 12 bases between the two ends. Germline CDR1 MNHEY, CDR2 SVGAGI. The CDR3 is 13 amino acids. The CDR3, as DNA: TGTGCCAGCAGTTACTCAGGCAATGAGGTCTACACCTTC. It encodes CASSYSGNEVYTF.

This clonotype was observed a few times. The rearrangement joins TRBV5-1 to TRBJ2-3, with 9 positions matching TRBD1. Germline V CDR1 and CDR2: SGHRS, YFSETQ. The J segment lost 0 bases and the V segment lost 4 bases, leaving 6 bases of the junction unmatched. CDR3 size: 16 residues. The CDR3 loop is CASSADRGASTDTQYF. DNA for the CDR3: TGCGCCAGCAGCGCTGACAGGGGGGCTAGCACAGATACGCAGTATTTT.

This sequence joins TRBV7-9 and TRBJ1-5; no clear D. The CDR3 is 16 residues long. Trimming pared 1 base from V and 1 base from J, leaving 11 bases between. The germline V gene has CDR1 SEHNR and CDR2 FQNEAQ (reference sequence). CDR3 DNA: TGTGCCAGCAGCTTAGACTTTCCTGAGAGCAATCAGCCCCAGCATTTT. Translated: CASSLDFPESNQPQHF.

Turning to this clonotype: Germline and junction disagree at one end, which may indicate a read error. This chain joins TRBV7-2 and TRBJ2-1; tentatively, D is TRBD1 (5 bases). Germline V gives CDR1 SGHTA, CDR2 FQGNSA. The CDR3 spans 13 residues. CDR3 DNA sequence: TGTGCCGGCAGCTTCCTAAGGGGCAATGAGCAGTTCTTC. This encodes CAGSFLRGNEQFF.

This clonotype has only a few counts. CDR3 residues: CASSQDEGVSTEAFF. In nucleotides, the CDR3 is TGTGCCAGCAGCCAAGATGAGGGGGTGAGCACTGAAGCTTTCTTT. The chain combines TRBV4-2 with TRBJ1-1; D may be TRBD1 (6 bases). The CDR3 is 15 residues long. The V end was cut by 0 bases, the J end by 4 bases, with 12 bases between. Germline lookup yields CDR1 LGHNA and CDR2 YNFKEQ.

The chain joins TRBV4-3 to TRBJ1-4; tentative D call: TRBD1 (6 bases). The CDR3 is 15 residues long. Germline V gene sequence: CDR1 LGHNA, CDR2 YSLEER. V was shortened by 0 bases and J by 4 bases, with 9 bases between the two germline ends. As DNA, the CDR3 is TGCGCCAGCAGCCAAGATGGAGGGGGTAATGAAAAACTGTTTTTT. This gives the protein CASSQDGGGNEKLFF.

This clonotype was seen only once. DNA of the CDR3: TGTGCCAGCAGCTTAGAGGCAGAAGAAGCTAACTATGGCTACACCTTC. Translated, it gives CASSLEAEEANYGYTF. V usage is TRBV7-8 and J usage is TRBJ1-2, with D unresolved. There are 16 residues in the CDR3. Trimming shortened V by 1 base and J by 0 bases, and 12 bases separated the two germline ends. Germline loops: CDR1 SGHVS, CDR2 FQNEAQ.

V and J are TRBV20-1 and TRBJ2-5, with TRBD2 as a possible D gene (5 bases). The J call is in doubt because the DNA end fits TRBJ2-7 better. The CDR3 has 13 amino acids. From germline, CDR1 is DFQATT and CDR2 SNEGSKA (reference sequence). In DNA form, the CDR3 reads TGCAGTGCCAACGGGGTTGCCACTTACGAGCAGTACTTC. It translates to CSANGVATYEQYF.

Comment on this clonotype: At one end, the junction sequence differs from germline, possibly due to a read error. The CDR3 loop reads CAGSYYDQETQFF. DNA for the CDR3: TGTGCCGGCAGTTACTATGATCAAGAGACCCAGTTCTTC. V gene TRBV6-5 combines with J gene TRBJ2-5; no firm D call. The last part of the DNA fits TRBJ2-1 better; the J call may be wrong. The germline V gene has CDR1 MNHEY and CDR2 SVGAGI. The CDR3 covers 13 residues.